The clone carrying this TCR beta chain showed up many times. Noted time point: longitudinal time-point 1 (baseline). The V and J ends lost 1 base and 1 base respectively, with 4 bases between them. The CDR3 length is 12 residues. The germline V gene encodes CDR1 SQVTM and CDR2 ANQGSEA. Each TCR transcript was tagged with a 10-nucleotide random UMI during 5'RACE. A single record per CDR3 protein comes from TCRdb applying MiXCR to the 5' RACE reads. Here the sample spans approximately 37,000 distinct CDR3 sequences, roughly 3.1% being singletons. This sample is drawn from a study of neurological immune-mediated disorders.

Material: PBMCs. V gene TRBV29-1 combines with J gene TRBJ1-2; D unresolved. The source of this sequence is a woman aged 55-70 years with multiple sclerosis. The CDR3 coding sequence is TGCAGCGTTGAAGCAGATAACTATGGCTACACCTTC. This encodes CSVEADNYGYTF.